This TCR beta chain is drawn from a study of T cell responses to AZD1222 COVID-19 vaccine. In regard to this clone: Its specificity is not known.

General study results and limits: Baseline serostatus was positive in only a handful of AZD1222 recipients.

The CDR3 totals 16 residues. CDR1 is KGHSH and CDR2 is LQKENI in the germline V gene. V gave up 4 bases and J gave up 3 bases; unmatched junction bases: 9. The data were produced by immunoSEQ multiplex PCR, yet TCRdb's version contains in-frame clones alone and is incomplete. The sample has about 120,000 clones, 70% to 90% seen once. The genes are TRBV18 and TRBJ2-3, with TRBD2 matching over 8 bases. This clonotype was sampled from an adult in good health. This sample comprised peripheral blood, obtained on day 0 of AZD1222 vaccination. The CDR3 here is CASSQISGSRTDTQYF. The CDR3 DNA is TGTGCCAGCTCACAAATAAGCGGGAGTAGGACAGATACGCAGTATTTT. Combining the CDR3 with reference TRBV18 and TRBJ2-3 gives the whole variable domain NAGVMQNPRHLVRRRGQEARLRCSPMKGHSHVYWYRQLPEEGLKFMVYLQKENIIDESGMPKERFSAEFPKEGPSILRIQQVVRGDSAAYFCASSQISGSRTDTQYFGPGTRLTVL.